This T cell receptor (beta chain) was recorded in a study of CD8 T cells in Susac syndrome. This clonotype was observed a single time. The authors reverse transcribed roughly 0.5 to 1 ug RNA with random hexamers. From the immunoSEQ multiplex PCR reads, TCRdb called clonotypes with MiXCR, one entry per CDR3 protein. The sample shows under 250,000 distinct CDR3 sequences, approximately 94% of them seen only once. The TCR comes from a human donor with Susac syndrome. Material for sequencing was CD4+ T cells from PBMCs.

The CDR3 sequence: CASSFREKLFF. In DNA form, the CDR3 reads TGTGCCAGCAGCTTCAGGGAAAAACTGTTTTTT. The gene calls are TRBV7-9 and TRBJ1-4; unclear D gene. The V and J ends lost 3 bases and 8 bases respectively, with 4 bases between them. Per the germline V gene, CDR1 is SEHNR and CDR2 is FQNEAQ (reference sequence). The CDR3 totals 11 residues.